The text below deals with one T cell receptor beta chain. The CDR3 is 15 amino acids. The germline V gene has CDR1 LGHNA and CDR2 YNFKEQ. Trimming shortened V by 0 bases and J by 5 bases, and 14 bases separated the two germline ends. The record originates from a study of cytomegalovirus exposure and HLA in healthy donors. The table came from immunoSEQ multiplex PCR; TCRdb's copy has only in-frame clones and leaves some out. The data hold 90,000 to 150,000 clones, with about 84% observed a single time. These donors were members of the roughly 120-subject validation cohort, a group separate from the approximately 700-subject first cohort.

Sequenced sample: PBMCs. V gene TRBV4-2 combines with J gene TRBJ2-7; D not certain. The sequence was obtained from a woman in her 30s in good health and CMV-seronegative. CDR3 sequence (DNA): TGTGCCAGCAGCCAAGACGGCCTGAGGATCCACGAGCAGTACTTC. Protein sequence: CASSQDGLRIHEQYF.